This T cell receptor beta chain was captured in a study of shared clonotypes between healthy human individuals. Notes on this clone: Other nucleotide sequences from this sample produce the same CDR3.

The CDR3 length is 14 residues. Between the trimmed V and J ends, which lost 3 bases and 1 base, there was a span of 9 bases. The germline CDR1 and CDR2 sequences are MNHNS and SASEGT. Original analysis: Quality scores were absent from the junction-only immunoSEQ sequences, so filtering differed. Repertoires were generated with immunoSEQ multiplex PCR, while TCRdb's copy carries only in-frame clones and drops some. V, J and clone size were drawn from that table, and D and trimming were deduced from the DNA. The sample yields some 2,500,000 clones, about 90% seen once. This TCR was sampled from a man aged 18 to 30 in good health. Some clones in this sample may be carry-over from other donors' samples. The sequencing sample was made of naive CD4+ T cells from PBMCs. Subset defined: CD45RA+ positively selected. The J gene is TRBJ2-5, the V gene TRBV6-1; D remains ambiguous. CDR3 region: CASSESQAQETQYF. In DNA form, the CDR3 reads TGTGCCAGCAGTGAGTCTCAAGCCCAAGAGACCCAGTACTTC.